The clone carrying this TCR beta chain is categorized as medium-sized. This sample was taken from a study of immune reconstitution after stem cell transplant in scleroderma. After removal of 1 base from V and 1 base from J, the junction contained 3 bases not matched to a gene. Germline V gene lookup returns CDR1 KGHSH and CDR2 LQKENI. The CDR3 runs to 16 residues. Each CDR3 protein is one row after TCRdb ran MiXCR on the RT-PCR reads. In the table there are about 2,800 distinct CDR3 sequences, 3% to 4.5% of which are singletons. Sampling was done before or after autologous hematopoietic stem cell transplantation (not recorded which). The chain recombines TRBV18 with TRBJ1-1, with 10 bases fitting TRBD1. The source is a human donor with systemic sclerosis. The CDR3 sequence: CASSPQGQGSNTEAFF. The CDR3 region has the DNA TGTGCCAGCTCACCACAGGGACAGGGGTCGAACACTGAAGCTTTCTTT.